These T cell receptor beta chains were read from a single sample in a study of T cells after yellow fever vaccination. Each CDR3 protein is one row after TCRdb ran MiXCR on the 5' RACE reads. This sample has a few hundred thousand distinct CDR3 sequences; 6.9% occur once, and the top ten carry over 0.65%. Sample: CD4+ T cells sorted from PBMCs, taken 15 days after the yellow fever booster vaccination. These receptor sequences come from a man younger than 45 who received the YFV17D yellow fever vaccine. Both conserved end residues are part of each CDR3.

>TRBV6-6
CASRQGGGNEQFF
>TRBV4-1
CASSQGPINYGYTF
>TRBV14
CASSQDLFSGRLAGGNEQFF
>TRBV29-1
CSVESSGTDTQYF
>TRBV20-1
CSADSGTSFNEQFF
>TRBV12-5
CASGSQGAYTIYF
>TRBV6-5
CASSYLQNTGELFF
>TRBV4-3
CASSQDGREWDTQYF
>TRBV6-4
CASSDSGRVEQLADTQYF
>TRBV18
CASCRTGPDEQFF
>TRBV9
CASSVAPNTYEQYF
>TRBV6-5
CASSYDYPRRGGTQYF
>TRBV5-6
CASSLIGAGYEQYF
>TRBV7-7
CASSLEAGTDTQYF
>TRBV19
CASRKGTEQETQYF
>TRBV15
CATSGRASGRVYEQFF
>TRBV7-2
CASSRSGRAIQDEQFF
>TRBV12-5
CASGLAGKTAFF
>TRBV20-1
CSASIAGGLRTDTQYF
>TRBV20-1
CSARLSLPGEAFF
>TRBV7-2
CASSLTREGETQYF
>TRBV20-1
CSASTGSLNQPQHF
>TRBV7-2
CASSLTVAGGQDTQYF
>TRBV5-1
CASSSPTSGGETLPTYEQYF
>TRBV15
CATSRDLDRNYEQYF
>TRBV12-3/TRBV12-4
CASSLIAGIGYNEQFF